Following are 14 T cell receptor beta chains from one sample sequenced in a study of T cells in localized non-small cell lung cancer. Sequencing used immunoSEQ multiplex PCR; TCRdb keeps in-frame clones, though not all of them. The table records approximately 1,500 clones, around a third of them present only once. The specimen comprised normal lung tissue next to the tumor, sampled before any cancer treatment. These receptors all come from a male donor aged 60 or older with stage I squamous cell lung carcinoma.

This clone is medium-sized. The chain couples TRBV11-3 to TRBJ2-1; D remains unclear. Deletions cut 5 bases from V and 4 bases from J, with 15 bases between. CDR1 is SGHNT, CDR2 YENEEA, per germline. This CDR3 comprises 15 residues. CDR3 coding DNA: TGTGCCAGCAGCGCCCCCTCCGAAGGGTACAATGAGCAGTTCTTC. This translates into CASSAPSEGYNEQFF.

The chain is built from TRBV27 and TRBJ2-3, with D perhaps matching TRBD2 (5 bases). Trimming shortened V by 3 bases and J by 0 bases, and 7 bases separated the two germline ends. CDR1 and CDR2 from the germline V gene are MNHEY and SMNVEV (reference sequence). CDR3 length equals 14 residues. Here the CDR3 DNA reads TGTGCCAGCAGTTTGGAGGAGAGCACAGATACGCAGTATTTT. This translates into CASSLEESTDTQYF.

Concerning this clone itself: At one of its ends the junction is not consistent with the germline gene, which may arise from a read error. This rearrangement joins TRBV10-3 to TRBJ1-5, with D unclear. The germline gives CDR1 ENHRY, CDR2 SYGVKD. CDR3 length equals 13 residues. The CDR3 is CASSEVGNQPQHF. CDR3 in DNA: TGTGCCAGCAGTGAGGTAGGGAATCAGCCCCAGCATTTT.

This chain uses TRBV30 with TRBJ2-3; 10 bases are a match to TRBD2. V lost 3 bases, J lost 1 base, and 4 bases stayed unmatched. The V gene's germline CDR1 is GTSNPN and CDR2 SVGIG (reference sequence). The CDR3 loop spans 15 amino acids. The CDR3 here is CAWRRGTSGTDTQYF. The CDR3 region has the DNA TGTGCCTGGAGGCGCGGGACTAGCGGCACAGATACGCAGTATTTT.

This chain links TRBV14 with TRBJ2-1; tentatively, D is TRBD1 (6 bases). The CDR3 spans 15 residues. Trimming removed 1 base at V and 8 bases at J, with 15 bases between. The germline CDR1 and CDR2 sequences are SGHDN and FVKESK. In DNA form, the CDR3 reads TGTGCCAGCAGCCAAGCCGGTTTGGGGGCCCATGAGCAGTTCTTC. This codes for CASSQAGLGAHEQFF.

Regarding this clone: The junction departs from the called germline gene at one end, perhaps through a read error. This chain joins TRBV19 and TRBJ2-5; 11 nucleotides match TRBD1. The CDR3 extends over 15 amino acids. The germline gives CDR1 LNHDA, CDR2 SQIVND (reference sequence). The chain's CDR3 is CASSSGTGGREIQYF. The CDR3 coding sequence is TGTGCCAGTAGTTCCGGGACAGGGGGTCGAGAGATCCAGTACTTC.

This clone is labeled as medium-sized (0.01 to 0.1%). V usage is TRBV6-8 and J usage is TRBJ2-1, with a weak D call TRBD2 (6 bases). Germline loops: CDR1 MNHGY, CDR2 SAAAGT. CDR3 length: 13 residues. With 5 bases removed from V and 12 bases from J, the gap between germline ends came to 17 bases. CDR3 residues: CASSPRDSRGQFF. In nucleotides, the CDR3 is TGTGCCAGCAGTCCAAGGGACTCGAGGGGGCAGTTCTTC.

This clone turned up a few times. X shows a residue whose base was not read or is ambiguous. CDR3 protein: CAWSSTXGRYTF. The CDR3 bases are TGTGCCTGGAGTTCGACAGRGGGGCGGTACACCTTC. The V and J genes are TRBV30 and TRBJ1-2; D perhaps matches TRBD1 (5 bases). The CDR3 sequence is 12 residues long. V lost 2 bases, J lost 11 bases, and 15 bases lay in between. Germline values: CDR1 GTSNPN, CDR2 SVGIG (reference sequence).

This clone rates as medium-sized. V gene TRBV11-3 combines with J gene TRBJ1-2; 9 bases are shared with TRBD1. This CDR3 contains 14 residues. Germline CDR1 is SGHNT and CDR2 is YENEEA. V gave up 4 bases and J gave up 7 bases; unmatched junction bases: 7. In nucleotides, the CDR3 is TGTGCCAGCAGCTCGGGACAGGGCGATCGTGGCTACACCTTC. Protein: CASSSGQGDRGYTF.

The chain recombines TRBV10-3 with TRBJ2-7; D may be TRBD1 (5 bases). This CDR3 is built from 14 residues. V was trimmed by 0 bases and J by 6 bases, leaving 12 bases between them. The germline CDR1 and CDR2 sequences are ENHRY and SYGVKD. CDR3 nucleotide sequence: TGTGCCATCAGTGAGTCAACAGACAGAGCCGAGCAGTACTTC. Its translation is CAISESTDRAEQYF.

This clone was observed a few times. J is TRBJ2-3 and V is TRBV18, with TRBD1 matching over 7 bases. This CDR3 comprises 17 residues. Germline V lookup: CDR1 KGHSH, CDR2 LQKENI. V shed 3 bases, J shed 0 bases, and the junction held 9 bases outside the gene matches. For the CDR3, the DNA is TGTGCCAGCTCACCCCTTCGACAGGGCCGGAGCACAGATACGCAGTATTTT. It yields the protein CASSPLRQGRSTDTQYF.

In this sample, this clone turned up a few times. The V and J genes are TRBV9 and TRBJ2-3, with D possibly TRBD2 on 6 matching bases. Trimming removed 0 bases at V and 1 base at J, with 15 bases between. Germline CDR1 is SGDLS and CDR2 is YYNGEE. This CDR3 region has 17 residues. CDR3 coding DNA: TGTGCCAGCAGCGTAGCGGGAGTCTCCGAACGCACAGATACGCAGTATTTT. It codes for CASSVAGVSERTDTQYF.

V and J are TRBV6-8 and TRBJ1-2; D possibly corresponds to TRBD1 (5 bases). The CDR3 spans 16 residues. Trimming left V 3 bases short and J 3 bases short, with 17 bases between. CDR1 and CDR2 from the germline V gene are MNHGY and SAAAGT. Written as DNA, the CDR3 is TGTGCCAGCAGTTATTACGGCGCGGGGGGAGACTATGGCTACACCTTC. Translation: CASSYYGAGGDYGYTF.

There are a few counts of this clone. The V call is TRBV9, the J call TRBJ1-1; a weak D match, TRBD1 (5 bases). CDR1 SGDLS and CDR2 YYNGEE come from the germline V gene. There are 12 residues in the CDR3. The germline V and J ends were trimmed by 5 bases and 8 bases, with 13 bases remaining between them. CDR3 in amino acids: CASSRDLAEAFF. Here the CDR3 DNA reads TGTGCCAGCAGTAGGGACTTGGCAGAAGCTTTCTTT.